Below are 25 T cell receptor beta chains sequenced from a single sample in a study of blood T cell repertoires in COVID-19. Generated by immunoSEQ multiplex PCR, the TCRdb table keeps only in-frame clones and is missing some. Seen here are approximately 150,000 clones, over 75% observed once, and the top ten hold 6%. The sample comprised PBMCs or T cells enriched from blood (not recorded which). Receptors were obtained from a man aged 40-55 years who had recovered from COVID-19.

The rearrangement joins TRBV3-1 (or the pseudogene TRBV3-2) to TRBJ2-1, with TRBD2 matching 10 bases. Germline lookup yields CDR1 LGHDT and CDR2 YNNKEL (reference sequence). After removal of 0 bases from V and 0 bases from J, the junction contained 2 bases not matched to a gene. CDR3 length: 17 amino acids. CDR3 sequence reads: CASSQDLAGGSYNEQFF. The CDR3 DNA reads TGTGCCAGCAGCCAAGACTTAGCGGGGGGCTCCTACAATGAGCAGTTCTTC.

This sequence joins TRBV27 and TRBJ1-6; no clear D. This CDR3 is 13 amino acids long. V was shortened by 3 bases and J by 10 bases, with 10 bases between the two germline ends. In germline, CDR1 is MNHEY, CDR2 SMNVEV (reference sequence). CDR3 nucleotides: TGTGCCAGCAGTTTCGACGGCGGGTCACCCCTCCACTTT. Translating gives CASSFDGGSPLHF.

Here the CDR3 reads CASSEQGASYNEQFF. For the CDR3, the DNA is TGTGCCAGCAGTGAACAGGGGGCGTCCTACAATGAGCAGTTCTTC. This chain uses TRBV6-1 with TRBJ2-1, with 8 nucleotides matching TRBD1. There are 15 residues in the CDR3. The junction had 1 base not matched to a gene; V was cut back by 2 bases and J by 1 base. Germline lookup yields CDR1 MNHNS and CDR2 SASEGT.

The chain couples TRBV6-5 to TRBJ1-3, with 8 bases identical to TRBD1. V gave up 6 bases and J gave up 4 bases; unmatched junction bases: 5. Germline CDR1 reads MNHEY; CDR2 reads SVGAGI. The CDR3 contains 14 residues. The CDR3 nucleotides read TGTGCCAGCAGAGGGCAGGGGGCGGGAAACACCATATATTTT. This gives the protein CASRGQGAGNTIYF.

This chain links TRBV19 with TRBJ1-4; D unclear. Germline loops: CDR1 LNHDA, CDR2 SQIVND (reference sequence). The length of the CDR3 is 15 residues. Trimming removed 3 bases from V and 13 bases from J, with 21 bases in between. CDR3 DNA: TGTGCCAGTAGTATCTTCGTACATCCGCGGGATGGACTGTTTTTT. As protein: CASSIFVHPRDGLFF.

J is TRBJ2-5 and V is TRBV2; D may be TRBD1 (6 bases). Germline V gives CDR1 SNHLY, CDR2 FYNNEI. CDR3 length: 15 amino acids. V lost 8 bases, J lost 4 bases, and 20 bases lay in between. The CDR3 sequence is CASCPALGAVETQYF. The CDR3, as DNA: TGTGCCAGCTGTCCCGCCTTGGGGGCTGTAGAGACCCAGTACTTC.

The V and J genes are TRBV30 and TRBJ1-2; weak D call: TRBD1 (5 bases). Germline V gene sequence: CDR1 GTSNPN, CDR2 SVGIG (reference sequence). V was trimmed by 3 bases and J by 8 bases, leaving 22 bases between them. This CDR3 spans 15 amino acids. CDR3 coding DNA: TGTGCCTGGAGAGGAGCGGGCGCAGGGTCCTCGGGCTACACCTTC. This sequence encodes CAWRGAGAGSSGYTF.

The chain couples TRBV7-2 to TRBJ1-4; D call uncertain. The CDR3 spans 15 residues. CDR1 and CDR2 (germline): SGHTA, FQGNSA. The ends were cut back, 1 base at V and 8 bases at J, with 14 bases in the middle. CDR3 in DNA: TGTGCCAGCAGCTTAGGTGGGAGGAAGGCGGAAAAACTGTTTTTT. It translates to CASSLGGRKAEKLFF.

This clone was counted a few times. V gene TRBV19 combines with J gene TRBJ1-1; possible D gene TRBD1, 6 bases. The CDR3 has 14 residues. V was trimmed by 6 bases and J by 0 bases, leaving 11 bases between them. CDR1 and CDR2 from the germline V gene are LNHDA and SQIVND (reference sequence). The CDR3 protein is CASRQGFMNTEAFF. In DNA, the CDR3 is TGTGCCAGTAGGCAGGGGTTCATGAACACTGAAGCTTTCTTT.

This clone was recorded only once. This chain uses TRBV5-3 with TRBJ2-2; 7 bases map to TRBD1. TRBV5-3 falls under the ORF class, with uncertain function. J was trimmed by 2 bases and V by 6 bases; bases with no gene match: 7. The CDR3 contains 15 residues. CDR3 region: CARNPRDSNTGELFF. The CDR3 region has the DNA TGTGCCAGAAACCCCCGGGACAGTAACACCGGGGAGCTGTTTTTT.

The chain links TRBV11-3 to TRBJ1-5; D not certain. The CDR3 runs to 12 residues. The germline CDR1 and CDR2 sequences are SGHNT and YENEEA. The V gene lost 0 bases and the J gene lost 10 bases, with 7 bases spanning the gap. In nucleotides, the CDR3 is TGTGCCAGCAGCTTAGATATTAGCCCCCAGCATTTT. This encodes CASSLDISPQHF.

This rearrangement joins TRBV4-1 to TRBJ1-1; 9 bases are a match to TRBD1. The CDR3 contains 17 residues. Germline CDR1 reads MGHRA; CDR2 reads YSYEKL. The trim removed 0 bases at V and 4 bases at J, leaving 9 bases unmatched. The chain's CDR3 is CASSQDLDRGWSTEAFF. CDR3 coding DNA: TGCGCCAGCAGCCAAGATCTGGACAGGGGTTGGTCCACTGAAGCTTTCTTT.

The chain has TRBV5-1 and TRBJ2-2; TRBD1 aligns across 8 bases. The CDR3 runs to 14 residues. The germline CDR1 and CDR2 sequences are SGHRS and YFSETQ. The junction had 7 bases not matched to a gene; V was cut back by 0 bases and J by 12 bases. The CDR3 DNA follows: TGCGCCAGCAGCTTGGGACAGGGGAGGAGGCAGCTGTTTTTT. Encoded protein: CASSLGQGRRQLFF.

V usage is TRBV10-2 and J usage is TRBJ2-1; 9 nucleotides align to TRBD2. CDR1 and CDR2 (germline): WSHSY, SAAADI. The V and J ends lost 3 bases and 6 bases, in that order; junction bases with no gene match: 9. This CDR3 has 16 amino acids. CDR3 sequence reads: CASSDPLTSGLNEQFF. DNA for the CDR3: TGCGCCAGCAGTGACCCCCTGACTAGCGGCCTCAATGAGCAGTTCTTC.

The gene calls are TRBV5-1 and TRBJ2-7; no reliable D call. The CDR3 is 13 residues long. Germline V gene data show CDR1 as SGHRS and CDR2 as YFSETQ. The germline V and J ends were trimmed by 0 bases and 0 bases, with 4 bases remaining between them. The CDR3 DNA is TGCGCCAGCAGCTTGGGCAGCTCCTACGAGCAGTACTTC. Translating gives CASSLGSSYEQYF.

This rearrangement joins TRBV7-8 to TRBJ2-2; 8 bases agree with TRBD2. This CDR3 comprises 16 residues. J lost 4 bases, V lost 10 bases, and 14 bases had no gene match. Per the germline V gene, CDR1 is SGHVS and CDR2 is FQNEAQ. The CDR3 DNA reads as TGTGCCACGCCACGGGGGCTAGCGGGTCGCACCGGGGAGCTGTTTTTT. Its translation is CATPRGLAGRTGELFF. The full variable domain, completed using reference TRBV7-8 and TRBJ2-2, is GAGVSQSPRYKVAKRGQDVALRCDPISGHVSLFWYQQALGQGPEFLTYFQNEAQLDKSGLPSDRFFAERPEGSVSTLKIQRTQQEDSAVYLCATPRGLAGRTGELFFGEGSRLTVL.

This clone was picked up a small number of times. This sequence joins TRBV7-8 and TRBJ1-1, with a possible D match to TRBD1 (5 bases). The length of the CDR3 is 15 residues. Trimming pared 1 base from V and 0 bases from J, leaving 9 bases between. CDR1 SGHVS and CDR2 FQNEAQ come from the germline V gene. The CDR3 bases are TGTGCCAGCAGCTTAGACTCAGGGATGAACACTGAAGCTTTCTTT. As protein: CASSLDSGMNTEAFF.

The J gene is TRBJ1-1, the V gene TRBV1; the D call TRBD1 from the table was never checked on the DNA. TRBV1 represents a pseudogene. CDR3 length: 19 amino acids. CDR3 nucleotides: TGCACCAGCAGCCAAGATCACCCCTGGGGACAGGGAGTTCGGACTGAAGCTTTCTTT. Translated, it gives CTSSQDHPWGQGVRTEAFF.

The chain couples TRBV4-2 to TRBJ1-5, with D possibly matching TRBD1 (5 bases). Germline V CDR1 and CDR2: LGHNA, YNFKEQ. CDR3 size: 16 residues. The V and J ends lost 0 bases and 5 bases respectively, with 14 bases between them. CDR3 sequence (DNA): TGTGCCAGCAGCCAAGAGCGAGTTGGGGGGGATCAGCCCCAGCATTTT. Its translation: CASSQERVGGDQPQHF.

The chain has TRBV7-9 and TRBJ2-2; D not certain. CDR3 length: 13 amino acids. Germline assignment: CDR1 SEHNR and CDR2 FQNEAQ (reference sequence). Trimming took 5 bases from V and 3 from J, leaving 7 bases between them. Written as DNA, the CDR3 is TGTGCCAGCAGCCCCCGGTACACCGGGGAGCTGTTTTTT. It translates to CASSPRYTGELFF.

This chain uses TRBV6-1 with TRBJ1-3, with unresolved D. This CDR3 comprises 12 residues. Germline V CDR1 and CDR2: MNHNS, SASEGT. The germline V and J ends were trimmed by 8 bases and 1 base, with 6 bases remaining between them. As DNA, the CDR3 is TGTGCCAGCGGGGAGTCTGGAAACACCATATATTTT. As protein: CASGESGNTIYF.

J is TRBJ2-3 and V is TRBV3-1 (or the pseudogene TRBV3-2), with D unresolved. V was trimmed by 0 bases and J by 7 bases, leaving 8 bases between them. The CDR3 has 13 amino acids. The germline V gene has CDR1 LGHDT and CDR2 YNNKEL (reference sequence). CDR3 coding DNA: TGTGCCAGCAGCCAAGAACAGTCAAATACGCAGTATTTT. This encodes CASSQEQSNTQYF.

The rearrangement joins TRBV19 to TRBJ2-4, with D possibly being TRBD1 (6 bases). The V gene lost 1 base and the J gene lost 6 bases, with 13 bases spanning the gap. Germline values: CDR1 LNHDA, CDR2 SQIVND (reference sequence). This CDR3 comprises 15 residues. The CDR3, as DNA: TGTGCCAGTAGTATAGGTACAGGGAGTGGAAACATTCAGTACTTC. Its protein is CASSIGTGSGNIQYF.

This chain joins TRBV30 and TRBJ1-5, with a weak D call TRBD1 (6 bases). This CDR3 comprises 14 residues. V was shortened by 1 base and J by 0 bases, with 7 bases between the two germline ends. Germline V gene data show CDR1 as GTSNPN and CDR2 as SVGIG (reference sequence). DNA for the CDR3: TGTGCCTGGAGTGAGGGGGTTAGCAATCAGCCCCAGCATTTT. Protein product: CAWSEGVSNQPQHF.

This sequence joins TRBV5-6 and TRBJ2-3; D is uncertain. The V and J ends lost 0 bases and 3 bases respectively, with 14 bases between them. The length of the CDR3 is 16 residues. Germline CDR1 reads SGHDT; CDR2 reads YYEEEE. The CDR3 DNA follows: TGTGCCAGCAGCTTGGGTCTTAGCATCGTGACAGATACGCAGTATTTT. It yields the protein CASSLGLSIVTDTQYF.